These 7 T cell receptor beta chains originate from one sample sequenced in a study of CD8+ T cells in alopecia areata. Peripheral blood and lesional scalp punch biopsies came from alopecia areata patients. In each case, RNA was isolated and then reverse transcribed into cDNA as the sequencing template. Data came from immunoSEQ multiplex PCR; TCRdb stores just in-frame clones and leaves some out. This sample carries under 15,000 clones, approximately 60% of them seen once, and the ten largest clones take roughly 21%. The sequencing sample was made of skin. Receptors originate from a human donor with alopecia areata.

CDR3 in DNA: TGTGCCAGCTCACCGGTCCGGGACTACGAGCAGTACTTC. Protein product: CASSPVRDYEQYF. The chain couples TRBV18 to TRBJ2-5; D possibly corresponds to TRBD2 (5 bases). The J call may be wrong; the DNA end is better matched by TRBJ2-7. CDR1 is KGHSH, CDR2 LQKENI, per germline. The CDR3 length is 13 residues.

The chain couples TRBV6-5 to TRBJ2-1; the D gene could be TRBD1 or TRBD2 (5 bases each). Trimming shortened V by 6 bases and J by 10 bases, and 10 bases separated the two germline ends. The CDR3 has 11 residues. Germline CDR1 is MNHEY and CDR2 is SVGAGI. The DNA of the CDR3 is TGTGCCAGCAGCCCCGGGACCGAGCAGTTCTTC. As protein: CASSPGTEQFF.

V is TRBV25-1 and J is TRBJ2-3, with D perhaps matching TRBD1 (6 bases). The germline V gene encodes CDR1 MGHDK and CDR2 SYGVNS. CDR3 length equals 14 residues. V was clipped by 3 bases and J by 1 base, with 8 bases between them. CDR3 DNA sequence: TGTGCCAGCAGTGACTCAGGGGGCACAGATACGCAGTATTTT. Translation gives CASSDSGGTDTQYF.

The chain is built from TRBV4-2 and TRBJ1-1, with 7 bases lining up with TRBD1. The CDR3 is made up of 17 amino acids. Looked up from germline, CDR1 is LGHNA and CDR2 is YNFKEQ. The ends lost 3 bases at V and 0 bases at J; junction bases unmatched: 10. CDR3 sequence reads: CASSQDHWDRLNTEAFF. The CDR3 DNA sequence: TGTGCCAGCAGCCAGGATCATTGGGACAGACTGAACACTGAAGCTTTCTTT.

The chain employs TRBV6-5 and TRBJ1-2; D gene ambiguous. The CDR3 has 11 amino acids. The germline gives CDR1 MNHEY, CDR2 SVGAGI. V lost 5 bases and J 7 bases, leaving 8 bases between the germline ends. This CDR3 reads CASSDRIGYTF. CDR3 bases: TGTGCCAGCAGTGATAGGATTGGCTACACCTTC.

This chain joins TRBV14 and TRBJ2-1, with 8 nucleotides matching TRBD2. Germline values: CDR1 SGHDN, CDR2 FVKESK. The CDR3 has 13 residues. The junction had 3 bases not matched to a gene; V was cut back by 6 bases and J by 5 bases. CDR3 in amino acids: CASSRSGNNEQFF. For the CDR3, the DNA is TGTGCCAGCAGTCGTAGCGGGAACAATGAGCAGTTCTTC.

The chain combines TRBV19 with TRBJ2-2; possibly TRBD1 for D (6 bases). The V gene lost 4 bases and the J gene lost 2 bases, with 11 bases spanning the gap. The CDR3 is made up of 15 amino acids. CDR1 and CDR2 (germline): LNHDA, SQIVND (reference sequence). This CDR3 reads CASSRGLRNTGELFF. CDR3 in DNA: TGTGCCAGTAGTAGGGGGCTCCGAAACACCGGGGAGCTGTTTTTT.